This T cell receptor (beta chain) is from a study of blood T cell repertoires in COVID-19. Overall study context: In each case, the material was cDNA or gDNA derived from T cells, B-cell-depleted T cells, or PBMCs.

The CDR3 extends over 15 amino acids. The V segment lost 0 bases and the J segment 5 bases; nucleotides outside the gene matches: 7. CDR1 and CDR2 from the germline V gene are ENHRY and SYGVKD. The assay was immunoSEQ multiplex PCR, and TCRdb's table has in-frame clones only and misses some. The sample yields roughly 180,000 clones, approximately 81% seen once. This sequence was found in a woman aged 50 to 60 with COVID-19, enrolled during active disease. The rearrangement joins TRBV10-3 to TRBJ2-7, with TRBD1 matching 7 bases. Source material: peripheral blood. CDR3 DNA: TGTGCCATCAGTGAGTCGAGTACAGGGGCGGACGAGCAGTACTTC. It is translated as CAISESSTGADEQYF.